Sequencing of this TCR beta chain was carried out in a study of radiation and T cells in renal cell carcinoma. Profiled with immunoSEQ multiplex PCR; TCRdb holds only in-frame clones, not every one. The data contain 40,000 to 50,000 clones, 80% to 85% of them singletons. This sample's time point: blood 4 weeks post-SBRT, at nephrectomy. Regarding treatment: 15 Gy SBRT to primary tumor, nephrectomy 4 weeks later. The receptor was isolated from a woman between 70 and 85 years old with renal cell carcinoma. The material was blood, obtained from a patient whose treatment included radiotherapy and nephrectomy.

CDR3 DNA sequence: TGCGCCAGCAGCTTGGGCGCATCTAAACAAGAGACCCAGTACTTC. Translating it yields CASSLGASKQETQYF. The chain is built from TRBV5-1 and TRBJ2-5; D not certain. V shed 0 bases and J shed 2 bases, with 11 bases lying between them. This CDR3 has 15 residues. Germline loops: CDR1 SGHRS, CDR2 YFSETQ.